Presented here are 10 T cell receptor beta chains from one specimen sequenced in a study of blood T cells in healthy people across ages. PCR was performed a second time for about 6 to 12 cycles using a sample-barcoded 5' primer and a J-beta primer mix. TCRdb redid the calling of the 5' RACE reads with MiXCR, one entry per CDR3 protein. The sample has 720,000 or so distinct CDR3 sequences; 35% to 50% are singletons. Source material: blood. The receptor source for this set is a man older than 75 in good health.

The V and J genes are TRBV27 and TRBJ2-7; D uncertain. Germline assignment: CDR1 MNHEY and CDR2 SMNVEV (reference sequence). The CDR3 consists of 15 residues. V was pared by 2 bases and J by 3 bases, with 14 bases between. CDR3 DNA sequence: TGTGCCAGCAGTTTAAGTTCAGCTCCCCACTACGAGCAGTACTTC. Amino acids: CASSLSSAPHYEQYF.

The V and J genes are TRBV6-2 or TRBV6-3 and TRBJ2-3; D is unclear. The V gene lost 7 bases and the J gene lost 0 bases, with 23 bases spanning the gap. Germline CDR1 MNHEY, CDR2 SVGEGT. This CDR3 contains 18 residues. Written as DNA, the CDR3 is TGTGCCAGCACAGCTTTTTCTTTGGCCAGATACAGCACAGATACGCAGTATTTT. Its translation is CASTAFSLARYSTDTQYF.

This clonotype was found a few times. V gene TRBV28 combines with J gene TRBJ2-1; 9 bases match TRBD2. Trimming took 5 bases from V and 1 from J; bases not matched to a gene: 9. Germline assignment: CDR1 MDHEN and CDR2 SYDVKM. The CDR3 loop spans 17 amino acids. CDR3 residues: CASSQGSGGASYNEQFF. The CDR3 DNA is TGTGCCAGCAGTCAAGGTAGCGGGGGCGCTTCCTACAATGAGCAGTTCTTC.

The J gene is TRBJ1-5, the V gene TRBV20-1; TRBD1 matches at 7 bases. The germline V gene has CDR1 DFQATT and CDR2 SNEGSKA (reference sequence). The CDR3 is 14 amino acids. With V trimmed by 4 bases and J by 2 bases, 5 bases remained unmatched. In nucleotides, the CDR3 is TGCAGTGCTATCCGACAGGGTGGCAATCAGCCCCAGCATTTT. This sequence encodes CSAIRQGGNQPQHF.

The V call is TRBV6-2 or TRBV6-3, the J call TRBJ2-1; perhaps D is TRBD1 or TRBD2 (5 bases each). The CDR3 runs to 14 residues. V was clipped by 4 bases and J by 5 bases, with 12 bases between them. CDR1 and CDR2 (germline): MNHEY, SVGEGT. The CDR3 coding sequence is TGTGCCAGCAGTTGGGACGGAGTCAACAATGAGCAGTTCTTC. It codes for CASSWDGVNNEQFF.

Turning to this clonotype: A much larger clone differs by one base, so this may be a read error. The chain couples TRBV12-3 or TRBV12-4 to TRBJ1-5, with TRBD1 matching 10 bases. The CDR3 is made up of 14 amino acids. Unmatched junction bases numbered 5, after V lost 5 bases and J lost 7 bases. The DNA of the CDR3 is TGTGCCAGCAGTGTGACGACAGGGGGCCAGCCCCAGCATTTT. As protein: CASSVTTGGQPQHF.

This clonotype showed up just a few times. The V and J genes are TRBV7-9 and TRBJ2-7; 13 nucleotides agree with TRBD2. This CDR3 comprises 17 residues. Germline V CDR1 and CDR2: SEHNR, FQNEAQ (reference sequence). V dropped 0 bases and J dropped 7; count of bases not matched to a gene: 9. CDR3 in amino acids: CASSLALGLAGAGEQYF. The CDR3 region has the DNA TGTGCCAGCAGCTTAGCGCTAGGACTAGCGGGGGCTGGAGAGCAGTACTTC.

The CDR3 DNA reads TGCGCCAGCTCAATCCCTAGAGGGTTGAAGGATGAGCAGTACTTC. It encodes CASSIPRGLKDEQYF. The J gene is TRBJ2-5, the V gene TRBV10-2; D is possibly TRBD2 (5 bases). Per germline, CDR1 WSHSY and CDR2 SAAADI. This CDR3 has 15 residues. Trimming took off 8 bases at V and 11 bases at J, with 27 bases between the two ends.

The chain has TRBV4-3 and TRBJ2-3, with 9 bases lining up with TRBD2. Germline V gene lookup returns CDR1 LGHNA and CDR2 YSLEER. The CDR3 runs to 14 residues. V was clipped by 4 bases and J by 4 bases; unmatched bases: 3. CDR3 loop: CASSPSGVSDTQYF. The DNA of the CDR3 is TGCGCCAGCAGCCCTAGCGGGGTTTCAGATACGCAGTATTTT.

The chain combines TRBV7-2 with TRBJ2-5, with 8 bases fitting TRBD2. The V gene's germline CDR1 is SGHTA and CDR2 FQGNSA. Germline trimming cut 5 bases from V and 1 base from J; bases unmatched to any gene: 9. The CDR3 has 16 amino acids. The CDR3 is CASSPGGGGTQETQYF. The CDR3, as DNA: TGTGCCAGCAGCCCTGGTGGCGGGGGGACCCAAGAGACCCAGTACTTC.